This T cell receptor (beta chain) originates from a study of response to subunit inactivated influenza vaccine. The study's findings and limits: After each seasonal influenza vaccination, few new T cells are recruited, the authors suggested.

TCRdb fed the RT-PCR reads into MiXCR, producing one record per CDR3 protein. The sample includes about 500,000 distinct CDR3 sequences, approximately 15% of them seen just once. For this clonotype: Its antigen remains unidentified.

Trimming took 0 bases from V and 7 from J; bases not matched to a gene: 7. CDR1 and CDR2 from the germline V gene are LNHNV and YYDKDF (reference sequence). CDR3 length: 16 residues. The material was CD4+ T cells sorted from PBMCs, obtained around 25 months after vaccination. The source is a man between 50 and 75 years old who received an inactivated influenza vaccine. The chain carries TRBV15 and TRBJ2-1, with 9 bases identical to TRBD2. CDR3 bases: TGTGCCACCAGCAGAGAGCTAGCGGGGACCATAAATGAGCAGTTCTTC. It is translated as CATSRELAGTINEQFF.